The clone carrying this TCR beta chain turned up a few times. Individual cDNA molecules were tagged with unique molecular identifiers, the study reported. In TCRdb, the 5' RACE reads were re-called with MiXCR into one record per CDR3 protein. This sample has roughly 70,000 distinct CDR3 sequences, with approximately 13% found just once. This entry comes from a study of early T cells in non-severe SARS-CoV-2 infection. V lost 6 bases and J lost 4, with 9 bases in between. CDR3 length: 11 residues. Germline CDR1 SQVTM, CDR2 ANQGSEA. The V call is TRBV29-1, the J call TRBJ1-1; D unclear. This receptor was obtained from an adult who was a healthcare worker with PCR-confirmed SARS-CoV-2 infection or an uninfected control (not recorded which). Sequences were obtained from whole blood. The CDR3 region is CSVMDGTEAFF. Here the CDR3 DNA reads TGCAGCGTCATGGATGGCACTGAAGCTTTCTTT. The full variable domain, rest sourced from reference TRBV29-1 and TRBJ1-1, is SAVISQKPSRDICQRGTSLTIQCQVDSQVTMMFWYRQQPGQSLTLIATANQGSEATYESGFVIDKFPISRPNLTFSTLTVSNMSPEDSSIYLCSVMDGTEAFFGQGTRLTVV.